The rows below give T cell receptor beta chains drawn from one sample of a study of blood T cell repertoires in COVID-19. Produced via immunoSEQ multiplex PCR; TCRdb's table is partial and in-frame only. Altogether 87,000 or so clones are present, less than 95% being singletons, with the ten largest covering 6.5% to 8.5%. Sequenced input: peripheral blood. These TCRs come from a man aged 18 to 29 with COVID-19, enrolled during active disease. Each CDR3 is given with its conserved first and last residue. Fields, in order: V gene, clone size, J gene, CDR3 length, D gene, CDR3 DNA, CDR3 protein. D genes are given only for firm matches. The size entry is marked missing in some rows and otherwise reads once, few, many or a size class.

V gene: TRBV5-6; clone size: once; J gene: TRBJ2-3; CDR3 length: 15; D gene: TRBD2; CDR3 DNA: TGTGCCAGCAGCTTAGCCCGGGACTACACAGATACGCAGTATTTT; CDR3 protein: CASSLARDYTDTQYF
V gene: TRBV3-1/TRBV3-2; clone size: NA; J gene: TRBJ2-1; CDR3 length: 13; D gene: NA; CDR3 DNA: TGTGCCAGCAGCCCTACGACTACGTCGAAGCAGTTCTTC; CDR3 protein: CASSPTTTSKQFF
V gene: TRBV24-1; clone size: NA; J gene: TRBJ2-1; CDR3 length: 16; D gene: NA; CDR3 DNA: TGTGCCACCAGTGGAAAACATAAAAGCTCCTACAATGAGCAGTTCTTC; CDR3 protein: CATSGKHKSSYNEQFF
V gene: TRBV6-5; clone size: NA; J gene: TRBJ2-3; CDR3 length: 15; D gene: NA; CDR3 DNA: TGTGCCAGCCAATGGACATTTTATAGCACAGATACGCAGTATTTT; CDR3 protein: CASQWTFYSTDTQYF
V gene: TRBV7-2; clone size: NA; J gene: TRBJ1-5; CDR3 length: 14; D gene: TRBD1; CDR3 DNA: TGTGCCAGCAGCCCAAACAGGGGGCCTCAGCCCCAGCATTTT; CDR3 protein: CASSPNRGPQPQHF
V gene: TRBV10-3; clone size: NA; J gene: TRBJ1-6; CDR3 length: 13; D gene: TRBD1; CDR3 DNA: TGCGCGGTGCAGGGGGAGTCGAATTCACCCCTCCACTTT; CDR3 protein: CAVQGESNSPLHF
V gene: TRBV19; clone size: NA; J gene: TRBJ2-7; CDR3 length: 13; D gene: NA; CDR3 DNA: TGTGCCAGTAGTCGGTCCAGGGGATACGAGCAGTACTTC; CDR3 protein: CASSRSRGYEQYF
V gene: TRBV19; clone size: NA; J gene: TRBJ1-1; CDR3 length: 13; D gene: NA; CDR3 DNA: TGTGCCAGTCGAAGACAGGCGAACACTGAAGCTTTCTTT; CDR3 protein: CASRRQANTEAFF
V gene: TRBV3-1/TRBV3-2; clone size: NA; J gene: TRBJ2-5; CDR3 length: 13; D gene: TRBD1; CDR3 DNA: TGTGCCAGCAGCCGGACAGGGCAAGAGACCCAGTACTTC; CDR3 protein: CASSRTGQETQYF
V gene: TRBV6-5; clone size: NA; J gene: TRBJ1-6; CDR3 length: 13; D gene: NA; CDR3 DNA: TGTGCCAGCAGCTCCCGACAGAATTCACCCCTCCACTTT; CDR3 protein: CASSSRQNSPLHF
V gene: TRBV19; clone size: NA; J gene: TRBJ1-5; CDR3 length: 15; D gene: NA; CDR3 DNA: TGTGCCAGTACCTTAGGGGCAGGGTCGGATCAGCCCCAGCATTTT; CDR3 protein: CASTLGAGSDQPQHF
V gene: TRBV27; clone size: NA; J gene: TRBJ2-3; CDR3 length: 16; D gene: TRBD2; CDR3 DNA: TGTGCCAGCAGGACAGCTAGCGGGAGATTCACAGATACGCAGTATTTT; CDR3 protein: CASRTASGRFTDTQYF
V gene: TRBV6-6; clone size: NA; J gene: TRBJ2-1; CDR3 length: 12; D gene: TRBD2; CDR3 DNA: TGTGCCAGCAGTTGGGAGGGCCATGAGCAGTTCTTC; CDR3 protein: CASSWEGHEQFF
V gene: TRBV5-1; clone size: NA; J gene: TRBJ1-3; CDR3 length: 13; D gene: NA; CDR3 DNA: TGCGCCAGCCGGACAGACTCTGGAAACACCATATATTTT; CDR3 protein: CASRTDSGNTIYF
V gene: TRBV19; clone size: NA; J gene: TRBJ2-7; CDR3 length: 16; D gene: TRBD1; CDR3 DNA: TGTGCCAGTAGTATAGCGTCGGGACAGGGCTTGAACGAGCAGTACTTC; CDR3 protein: CASSIASGQGLNEQYF
V gene: TRBV4-2; clone size: once; J gene: TRBJ2-7; CDR3 length: 16; D gene: TRBD1; CDR3 DNA: TGTGCCAGCAGCCAAGACCCACAGGGGGGAACCTACGAGCAGTACTTC; CDR3 protein: CASSQDPQGGTYEQYF
V gene: TRBV4-3; clone size: NA; J gene: TRBJ2-1; CDR3 length: 16; D gene: NA; CDR3 DNA: TGCGCCAGCAGCCAAGAGTGGCGTCAGGCTTACAATGAGCAGTTCTTC; CDR3 protein: CASSQEWRQAYNEQFF
V gene: TRBV7-2; clone size: NA; J gene: TRBJ2-7; CDR3 length: 15; D gene: NA; CDR3 DNA: TGTGCCAGCAGCTTATCTCGGGGGAGCTCCTACGAGCAGTACTTC; CDR3 protein: CASSLSRGSSYEQYF
V gene: TRBV19; clone size: NA; J gene: TRBJ2-1; CDR3 length: 16; D gene: NA; CDR3 DNA: TGTGCCAGTAGCTGGGACACCAATCAATTCTACAATGAGCAGTTCTTC; CDR3 protein: CASSWDTNQFYNEQFF
V gene: TRBV28; clone size: NA; J gene: TRBJ2-2; CDR3 length: 15; D gene: NA; CDR3 DNA: TGTGCCAGCAGTTCCCTCCGGACATCCACCGGGGAGCTGTTTTTT; CDR3 protein: CASSSLRTSTGELFF
V gene: TRBV9; clone size: NA; J gene: TRBJ1-4; CDR3 length: 15; D gene: TRBD1; CDR3 DNA: TGTGCCAGCAGCGTATCGGGGACAGGGTTCGAAAAACTGCTTTTT; CDR3 protein: CASSVSGTGFEKLLF
V gene: TRBV10-2; clone size: NA; J gene: TRBJ2-7; CDR3 length: 14; D gene: TRBD1; CDR3 DNA: TGCGCCAGCAGTGGAAGACAGGGGAACTACGAGCAGTACTTC; CDR3 protein: CASSGRQGNYEQYF
V gene: TRBV19; clone size: NA; J gene: TRBJ1-1; CDR3 length: 15; D gene: NA; CDR3 DNA: TGTGCCAGTATGGGGGGAGGGGTAATTCACACTGAAGCTTTCTTT; CDR3 protein: CASMGGGVIHTEAFF
V gene: TRBV7-2; clone size: NA; J gene: TRBJ2-2; CDR3 length: 17; D gene: NA; CDR3 DNA: TGTGCCAGCAGCTTAGCGGGCGGGGCCGCTGACACCGGGGAGCTGTTTTTT; CDR3 protein: CASSLAGGAADTGELFF
V gene: TRBV28; clone size: NA; J gene: TRBJ2-7; CDR3 length: 14; D gene: TRBD1; CDR3 DNA: TGTGCCAGCACCGTAACAGGGGTCTCCTACGAGCAGTACTTC; CDR3 protein: CASTVTGVSYEQYF
V gene: TRBV27; clone size: NA; J gene: TRBJ1-6; CDR3 length: 16; D gene: TRBD1; CDR3 DNA: TGTGCCAGCAGTGATACCCGGGACAGGGTTAATTCACCCCTCCACTTT; CDR3 protein: CASSDTRDRVNSPLHF
V gene: TRBV9; clone size: NA; J gene: TRBJ2-1; CDR3 length: 16; D gene: TRBD2; CDR3 DNA: TGTGCCAGCAGCGTAGGTAGCGGGAGATCCTACAATGAGCAGTTCTTC; CDR3 protein: CASSVGSGRSYNEQFF
V gene: TRBV2; clone size: NA; J gene: TRBJ2-3; CDR3 length: 14; D gene: TRBD2; CDR3 DNA: TGTGCCAGCCCAGGACTAGGGCTGACAGATACGCAGTATTTT; CDR3 protein: CASPGLGLTDTQYF
V gene: TRBV19; clone size: NA; J gene: TRBJ2-3; CDR3 length: 14; D gene: TRBD2; CDR3 DNA: TGTGCCAGCAGGGACGGGGGGTACACAGATACGCAGTATTTT; CDR3 protein: CASRDGGYTDTQYF
V gene: TRBV28; clone size: NA; J gene: TRBJ2-3; CDR3 length: 15; D gene: NA; CDR3 DNA: TGTGCCAGCAGTCCCCTACCTCCCAACACAGATACGCAGTATTTT; CDR3 protein: CASSPLPPNTDTQYF
V gene: TRBV5-6; clone size: NA; J gene: TRBJ2-7; CDR3 length: 16; D gene: TRBD1; CDR3 DNA: TGTGCCAGCAGCTCGGGTAAGGGGACAGGGGCCTACGAGCAGTACTTC; CDR3 protein: CASSSGKGTGAYEQYF
V gene: TRBV28; clone size: once; J gene: TRBJ1-3; CDR3 length: 19; D gene: NA; CDR3 DNA: TGTGCCAGCAGTTTATTTACCGAGCGGAACAGCTACATTGGAAACACCATATATTTT; CDR3 protein: CASSLFTERNSYIGNTIYF
V gene: TRBV18; clone size: NA; J gene: TRBJ2-7; CDR3 length: 12; D gene: TRBD2; CDR3 DNA: TGTGCCAGCTCACAGACTAGCGGGGAGCAGTACTTC; CDR3 protein: CASSQTSGEQYF
V gene: TRBV6-5; clone size: NA; J gene: TRBJ2-7; CDR3 length: 14; D gene: TRBD2; CDR3 DNA: TGTGCCAGCAGAAATAGCGGGAGTCCCGACGAGCAGTACTTC; CDR3 protein: CASRNSGSPDEQYF
V gene: TRBV20-1; clone size: NA; J gene: TRBJ1-2; CDR3 length: 11; D gene: NA; CDR3 DNA: TGCAGTGCTAGAGTAGGGAGCGGCTACACCTTC; CDR3 protein: CSARVGSGYTF
V gene: TRBV5-6; clone size: NA; J gene: TRBJ1-5; CDR3 length: 14; D gene: TRBD1; CDR3 DNA: TGTGCCAGCAGCTTTGGCAGGGGGAATCAGCCCCAGCATTTT; CDR3 protein: CASSFGRGNQPQHF
V gene: TRBV27; clone size: NA; J gene: TRBJ1-1; CDR3 length: 13; D gene: TRBD1; CDR3 DNA: TGTGCCAGCAGACTACAGGGGGGCTCTGAAGCTTTCTTT; CDR3 protein: CASRLQGGSEAFF